These T cell receptor beta chains were read from a single sample in a study of post-analysis software for immune sequencing data. TCRdb re-called the PCR reads with MiXCR, one entry per CDR3 protein. The sample carries 150,000 to 200,000 distinct CDR3 sequences, roughly 30% recorded once. Specimen: blood. Receptors originate from a girl aged 10-17 years with multiple sclerosis. Each CDR3 is given with its conserved first and last residue. The D gene is left open where the match is weak. Clone size, where shown, is once, few, many, or a class for clones that have expanded.

V gene: TRBV20-1
J gene: TRBJ2-1
D gene: .
clone size: many
CDR3 protein: CSANPVANEQFF
CDR3 DNA: TGCAGTGCCAACCCCGTAGCCAATGAGCAGTTCTTC

V gene: TRBV13
J gene: TRBJ2-3
D gene: TRBD2
clone size: .
CDR3 protein: CASSPRGGAGIRTDTQYF
CDR3 DNA: TGTGCCAGCAGCCCCCGAGGTGGAGCGGGAATCAGGACAGATACGCAGTATTTT

V gene: TRBV24-1
J gene: TRBJ1-2
D gene: TRBD1
clone size: .
CDR3 protein: CATSDIPDRGPHMGYTF
CDR3 DNA: TGTGCCACCAGTGACATACCGGACAGGGGACCACACATGGGCTACACCTTC

V gene: TRBV20-1
J gene: TRBJ2-3
D gene: .
clone size: few
CDR3 protein: CSATAPSGSTDTQYF
CDR3 DNA: TGCAGTGCTACGGCGCCCAGCGGGAGCACAGATACGCAGTATTTT

V gene: TRBV29-1
J gene: TRBJ2-3
D gene: .
clone size: many
CDR3 protein: CSVSLVVTDTQYF
CDR3 DNA: TGCAGCGTTTCGTTGGTGGTGACAGATACGCAGTATTTT

V gene: TRBV6-6
J gene: TRBJ2-7
D gene: TRBD2
clone size: .
CDR3 protein: CASSPAGTSGYNEQYF
CDR3 DNA: TGTGCCAGCAGTCCAGCCGGGACTAGCGGCTACAATGAGCAGTACTTC

V gene: TRBV4-1
J gene: TRBJ1-1
D gene: TRBD1
clone size: few
CDR3 protein: CASSYQGADTEAFF
CDR3 DNA: TGCGCCAGCAGCTACCAGGGGGCTGACACTGAAGCTTTCTTT

V gene: TRBV29-1
J gene: TRBJ2-7
D gene: .
clone size: many
CDR3 protein: CSAGQSSYEQYF
CDR3 DNA: TGCAGCGCTGGACAGTCTTCCTACGAGCAGTACTTC

V gene: TRBV6-5
J gene: TRBJ2-7
D gene: TRBD2
clone size: many
CDR3 protein: CASRDGTSGSYEQYF
CDR3 DNA: TGTGCCAGCAGGGACGGGACTAGCGGGAGTTACGAGCAGTACTTC

V gene: TRBV7-9
J gene: TRBJ2-1
D gene: .
clone size: many
CDR3 protein: CASSLLRDTNNEQFF
CDR3 DNA: TGTGCCAGCAGCTTACTCCGGGACACGAACAATGAGCAGTTCTTC

V gene: TRBV29-1
J gene: TRBJ2-5
D gene: TRBD2
clone size: many
CDR3 protein: CSVRTEREPLGTQYF
CDR3 DNA: TGCAGCGTTCGAACAGAGCGGGAGCCCTTGGGGACCCAGTACTTC

V gene: TRBV9
J gene: TRBJ2-7
D gene: TRBD2
clone size: .
CDR3 protein: CASSVGGSFGEQYF
CDR3 DNA: TGTGCCAGCAGCGTAGGCGGGAGCTTCGGCGAGCAGTACTTC

V gene: TRBV7-8
J gene: TRBJ2-1
D gene: TRBD2
clone size: many
CDR3 protein: CASSLGGGLSSNEQFF
CDR3 DNA: TGTGCCAGCAGCTTAGGCGGGGGACTTAGTAGTAATGAGCAGTTCTTC

V gene: TRBV29-1
J gene: TRBJ2-7
D gene: TRBD1
clone size: .
CDR3 protein: CSVRTGSYEQYF
CDR3 DNA: TGCAGCGTTAGGACAGGAAGTTACGAGCAGTACTTC

V gene: TRBV5-1
J gene: TRBJ1-5
D gene: .
clone size: .
CDR3 protein: CASSRRDISNQPQHF
CDR3 DNA: TGCGCCAGCAGCCGGAGGGACATCAGCAATCAGCCCCAGCATTTT

V gene: TRBV7-9
J gene: TRBJ2-7
D gene: TRBD1
clone size: many
CDR3 protein: CASSGRGTANYEQYF
CDR3 DNA: TGTGCCAGCAGCGGGCGAGGGACAGCTAACTACGAGCAGTACTTC

V gene: TRBV30
J gene: TRBJ1-2
D gene: .
clone size: .
CDR3 protein: CTWAPAVEKSGYTF
CDR3 DNA: TGTACCTGGGCTCCAGCTGTTGAAAAGTCTGGCTACACCTTC

V gene: TRBV4-1
J gene: TRBJ2-2
D gene: TRBD1
clone size: .
CDR3 protein: CASSQVATGQGLSGELFF
CDR3 DNA: TGCGCCAGCAGCCAAGTCGCAACGGGACAGGGGTTATCCGGGGAGCTGTTTTTT

V gene: TRBV5-1
J gene: TRBJ1-2
D gene: .
clone size: few
CDR3 protein: CASSWGAQSYGYTF
CDR3 DNA: TGCGCCAGCAGCTGGGGGGCGCAGAGCTATGGCTACACCTTC

V gene: TRBV19
J gene: TRBJ1-1
D gene: .
clone size: .
CDR3 protein: CASRRKLNTEAFF
CDR3 DNA: TGTGCCAGTAGGCGGAAGTTGAACACTGAAGCTTTCTTT

V gene: TRBV7-2
J gene: TRBJ2-1
D gene: TRBD2
clone size: few
CDR3 protein: CASSSRLAASYDEQFF
CDR3 DNA: TGTGCCAGCAGCTCCCGACTAGCGGCCTCCTACGATGAGCAGTTCTTC

V gene: TRBV5-1
J gene: TRBJ2-3
D gene: .
clone size: many
CDR3 protein: CASSLGGSATDTQYF
CDR3 DNA: TGCGCCAGCAGCTTGGGTGGGAGCGCCACAGATACGCAGTATTTT

V gene: TRBV20-1
J gene: TRBJ2-1
D gene: .
clone size: few
CDR3 protein: CSAEDLGIRLNEQFF
CDR3 DNA: TGCAGTGCGGAGGACCTGGGAATACGGTTGAATGAGCAGTTCTTC

V gene: TRBV12-3/TRBV12-4
J gene: TRBJ2-3
D gene: .
clone size: many
CDR3 protein: CASTSGTPIGDTQYF
CDR3 DNA: TGTGCCAGCACGTCCGGGACCCCCATCGGGGATACGCAGTATTTT

V gene: TRBV28
J gene: TRBJ2-3
D gene: .
clone size: few
CDR3 protein: CASSSLSGTDTQYF
CDR3 DNA: TGTGCCAGCAGTTCTCTGAGCGGCACAGATACGCAGTATTTT

V gene: TRBV5-1
J gene: TRBJ1-5
D gene: .
clone size: few
CDR3 protein: CASSLGGNGNQPQHF
CDR3 DNA: TGCGCCAGCAGCTTGGGAGGGAATGGCAATCAGCCCCAGCATTTT

V gene: TRBV29-1
J gene: TRBJ2-5
D gene: .
clone size: many
CDR3 protein: CSVEDGLFQEPQYF
CDR3 DNA: TGCAGCGTTGAGGACGGACTGTTTCAAGAGCCCCAGTACTTC

V gene: TRBV3-1
J gene: TRBJ1-1
D gene: .
clone size: .
CDR3 protein: CASSPRGVTEAFF
CDR3 DNA: TGTGCCAGCAGCCCACGAGGGGTGACTGAAGCTTTCTTT

V gene: TRBV29-1
J gene: TRBJ2-7
D gene: TRBD2
clone size: many
CDR3 protein: CSVLGGGEQYF
CDR3 DNA: TGCAGCGTACTCGGCGGGGGCGAGCAGTACTTC

V gene: TRBV12-3/TRBV12-4
J gene: TRBJ1-5
D gene: TRBD1
clone size: .
CDR3 protein: CASSPRGQGAAQRSNQPQHF
CDR3 DNA: TGTGCCAGCAGTCCCCGGGGACAGGGAGCCGCCCAAAGAAGCAATCAGCCCCAGCATTTT

V gene: TRBV6-1
J gene: TRBJ1-5
D gene: .
clone size: .
CDR3 protein: CASSEGSGEQPQHF
CDR3 DNA: TGTGCCAGCAGTGAAGGGTCGGGGGAACAGCCCCAGCATTTT

V gene: TRBV20-1
J gene: TRBJ2-1
D gene: TRBD2
clone size: .
CDR3 protein: CSASPFLAGGGYNEQFF
CDR3 DNA: TGCAGTGCTAGTCCCTTTTTAGCGGGAGGGGGTTACAATGAGCAGTTCTTC

V gene: TRBV3-1
J gene: TRBJ2-7
D gene: TRBD1
clone size: many
CDR3 protein: CASSPRDRENEQYF
CDR3 DNA: TGTGCCAGCAGCCCCCGGGACAGGGAGAACGAGCAGTACTTC

V gene: TRBV20-1
J gene: TRBJ2-3
D gene: .
clone size: many
CDR3 protein: CSARPPGTAIEDTQYF
CDR3 DNA: TGCAGTGCTAGACCCCCCGGGACTGCCATAGAGGATACGCAGTATTTT

V gene: TRBV4-2
J gene: TRBJ2-7
D gene: .
clone size: .
CDR3 protein: CTSSRPGGEEYF
CDR3 DNA: TGTACCAGCAGCCGCCCGGGCGGAGAGGAGTACTTC

V gene: TRBV29-1
J gene: TRBJ2-3
D gene: TRBD2
clone size: .
CDR3 protein: CSAIAGYTDTQYF
CDR3 DNA: TGCAGCGCCATAGCGGGGTACACAGATACGCAGTATTTT